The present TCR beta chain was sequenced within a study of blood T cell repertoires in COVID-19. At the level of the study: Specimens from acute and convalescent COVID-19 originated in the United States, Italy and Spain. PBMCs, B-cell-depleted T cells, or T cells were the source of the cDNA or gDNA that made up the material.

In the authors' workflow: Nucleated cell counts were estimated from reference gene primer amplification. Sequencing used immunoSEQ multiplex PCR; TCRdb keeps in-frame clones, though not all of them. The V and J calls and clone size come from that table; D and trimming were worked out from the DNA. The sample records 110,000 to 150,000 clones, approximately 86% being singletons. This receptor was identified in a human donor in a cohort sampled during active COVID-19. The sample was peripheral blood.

CDR3 DNA: TGCGCCAGCGGTAGGACAGGGGATGGAACAGATACGCAGTATTTT. It codes for CASGRTGDGTDTQYF. The chain is built from TRBV5-1 and TRBJ2-3; TRBD1 agrees at 9 bases. The V gene end was trimmed by 7 bases and the J gene end by 3 bases; junction bases not matched to a gene: 9. The CDR3 length is 15 residues. Per germline, CDR1 SGHRS and CDR2 YFSETQ.